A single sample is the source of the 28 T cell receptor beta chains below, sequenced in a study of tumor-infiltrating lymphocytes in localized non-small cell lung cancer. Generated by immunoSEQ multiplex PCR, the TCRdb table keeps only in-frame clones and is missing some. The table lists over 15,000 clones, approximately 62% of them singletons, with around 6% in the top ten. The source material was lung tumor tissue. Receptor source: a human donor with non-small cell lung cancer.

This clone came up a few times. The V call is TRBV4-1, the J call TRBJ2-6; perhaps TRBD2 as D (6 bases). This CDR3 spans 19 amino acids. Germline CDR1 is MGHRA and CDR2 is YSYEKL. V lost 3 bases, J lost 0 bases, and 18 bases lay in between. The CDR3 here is CASSQLGLRDPSGANVLTF. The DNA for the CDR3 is TGCGCCAGCAGCCAGTTGGGACTCCGGGACCCCTCTGGGGCCAACGTCCTGACTTTC.

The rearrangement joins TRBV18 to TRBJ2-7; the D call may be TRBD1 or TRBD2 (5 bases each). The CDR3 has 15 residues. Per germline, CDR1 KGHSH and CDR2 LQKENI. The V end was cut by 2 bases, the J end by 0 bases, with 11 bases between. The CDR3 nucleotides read TGTGCCAGCTCACCAGGGGCGGAGGCCTCCTACGAGCAGTACTTC. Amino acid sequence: CASSPGAEASYEQYF.

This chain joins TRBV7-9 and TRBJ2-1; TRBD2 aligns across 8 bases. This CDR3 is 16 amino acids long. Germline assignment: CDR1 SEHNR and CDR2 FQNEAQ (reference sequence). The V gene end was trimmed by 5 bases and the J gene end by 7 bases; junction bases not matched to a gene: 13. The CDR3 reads CASSPRPGREGNEQFF. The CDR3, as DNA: TGTGCCAGCAGCCCCCGCCCGGGTCGGGAGGGGAATGAGCAGTTCTTC. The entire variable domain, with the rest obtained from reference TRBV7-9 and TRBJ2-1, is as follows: DTGVSQNPRHKITKRGQNVTFRCDPISEHNRLYWYRQTLGQGPEFLTYFQNEAQLEKSRLLSDRFSAERPKGSFSTLEIQRTEQGDSAMYLCASSPRPGREGNEQFFGPGTRLTVL.

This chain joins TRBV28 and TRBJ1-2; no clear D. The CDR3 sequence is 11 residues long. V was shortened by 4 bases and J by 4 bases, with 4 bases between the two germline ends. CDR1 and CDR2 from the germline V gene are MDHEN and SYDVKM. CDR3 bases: TGTGCCAGCAGTTCCGTCTATGGCTACACCTTC. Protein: CASSSVYGYTF.

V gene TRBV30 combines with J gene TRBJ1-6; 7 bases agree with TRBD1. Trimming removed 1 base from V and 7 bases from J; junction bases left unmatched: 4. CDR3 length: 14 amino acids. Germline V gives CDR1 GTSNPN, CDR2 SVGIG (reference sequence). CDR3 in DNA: TGTGCCTGGAGTGCCGGACAGGACAATTCACCCCTCCACTTT. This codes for CAWSAGQDNSPLHF.

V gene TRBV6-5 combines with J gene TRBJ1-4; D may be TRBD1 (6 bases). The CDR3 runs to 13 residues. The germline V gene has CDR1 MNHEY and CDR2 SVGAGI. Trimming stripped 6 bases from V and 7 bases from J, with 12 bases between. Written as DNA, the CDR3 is TGTGCCAGCAGCCTACAGGGAAGTGAAAAACTGTTTTTT. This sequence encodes CASSLQGSEKLFF.

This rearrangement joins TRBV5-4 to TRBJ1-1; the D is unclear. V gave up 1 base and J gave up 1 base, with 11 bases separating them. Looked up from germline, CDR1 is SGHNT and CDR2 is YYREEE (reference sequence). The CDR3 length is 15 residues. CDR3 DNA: TGTGCCAGCAGCTTGTTCGGTCGGCGGAACACTGAAGCTTTCTTT. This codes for CASSLFGRRNTEAFF.

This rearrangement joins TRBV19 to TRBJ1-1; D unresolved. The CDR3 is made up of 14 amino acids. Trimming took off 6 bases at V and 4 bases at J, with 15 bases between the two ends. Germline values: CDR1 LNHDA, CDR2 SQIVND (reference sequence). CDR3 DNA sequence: TGTGCCAGTAGGTCGGGCGGGCAGACCACTGAAGCTTTCTTT. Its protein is CASRSGGQTTEAFF.

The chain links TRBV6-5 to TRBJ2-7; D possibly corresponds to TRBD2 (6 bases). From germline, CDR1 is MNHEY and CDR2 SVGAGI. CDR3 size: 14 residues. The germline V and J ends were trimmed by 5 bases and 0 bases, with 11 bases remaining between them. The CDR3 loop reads CASSRETISYEQYF. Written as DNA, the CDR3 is TGTGCCAGCAGTCGGGAGACAATCTCCTACGAGCAGTACTTC.

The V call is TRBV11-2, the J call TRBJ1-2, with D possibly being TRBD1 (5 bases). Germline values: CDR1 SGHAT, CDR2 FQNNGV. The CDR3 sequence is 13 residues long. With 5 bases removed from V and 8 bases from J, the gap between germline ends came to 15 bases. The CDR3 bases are TGTGCCAGCAGCCTTTCGGACACGGGGGGCTACACCTTC. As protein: CASSLSDTGGYTF.

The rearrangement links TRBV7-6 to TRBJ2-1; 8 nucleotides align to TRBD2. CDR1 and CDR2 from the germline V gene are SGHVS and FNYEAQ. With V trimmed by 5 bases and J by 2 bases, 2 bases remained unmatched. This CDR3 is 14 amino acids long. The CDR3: CASSPGGAYNEQFF. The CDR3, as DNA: TGTGCCAGCAGCCCGGGAGGGGCCTACAATGAGCAGTTCTTC. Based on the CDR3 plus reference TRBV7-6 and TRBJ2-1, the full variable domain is GAGVSQSPRYKVTKRGQDVALRCDPISGHVSLYWYRQALGQGPEFLTYFNYEAQQDKSGLPNDRFSAERPEGSISTLTIQRTEQRDSAMYRCASSPGGAYNEQFFGPGTRLTVL.

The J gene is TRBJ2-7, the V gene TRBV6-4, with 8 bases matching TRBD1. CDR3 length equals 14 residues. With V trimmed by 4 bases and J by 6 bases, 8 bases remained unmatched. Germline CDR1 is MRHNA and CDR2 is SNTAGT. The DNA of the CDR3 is TGTGCCAGCAGTGCCGCAGGGGGCACCGCCGAGCAGTACTTC. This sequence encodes CASSAAGGTAEQYF.

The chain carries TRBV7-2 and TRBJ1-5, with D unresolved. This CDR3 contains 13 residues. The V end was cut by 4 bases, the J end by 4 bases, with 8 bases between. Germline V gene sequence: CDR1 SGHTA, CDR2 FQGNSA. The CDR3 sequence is CASSSWVNQPQHF. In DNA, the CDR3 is TGTGCCAGCAGCTCGTGGGTGAATCAGCCCCAGCATTTT.

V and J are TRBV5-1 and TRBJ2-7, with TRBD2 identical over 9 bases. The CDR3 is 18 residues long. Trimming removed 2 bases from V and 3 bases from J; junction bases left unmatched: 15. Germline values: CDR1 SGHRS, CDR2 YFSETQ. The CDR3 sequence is CASSFWSSGGSELYEQYF. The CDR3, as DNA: TGCGCCAGCAGCTTCTGGAGTAGCGGGGGTTCGGAGCTCTACGAGCAGTACTTC.

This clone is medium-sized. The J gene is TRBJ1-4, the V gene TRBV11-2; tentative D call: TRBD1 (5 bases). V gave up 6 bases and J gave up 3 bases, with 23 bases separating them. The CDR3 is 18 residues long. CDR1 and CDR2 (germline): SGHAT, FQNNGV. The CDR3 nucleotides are TGTGCCAGCAGTCCCGGCTGGGGACTGCTCCCCTCTAATGAAAAACTGTTTTTT. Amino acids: CASSPGWGLLPSNEKLFF.

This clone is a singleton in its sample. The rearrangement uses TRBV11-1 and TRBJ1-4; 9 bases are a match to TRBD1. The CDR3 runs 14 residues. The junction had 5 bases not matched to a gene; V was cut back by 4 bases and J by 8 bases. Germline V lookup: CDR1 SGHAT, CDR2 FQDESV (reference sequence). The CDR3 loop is CASSSRTGVEKLFF. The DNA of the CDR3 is TGTGCCAGCAGCTCCCGGACAGGGGTCGAAAAACTGTTTTTT.

The CDR3 region is CASSLDVRGYTF. The CDR3, as DNA: TGTGCCAGCAGCTTGGACGTACGGGGCTACACCTTC. The V call is TRBV5-5, the J call TRBJ1-2; D is uncertain. The V end was cut by 0 bases, the J end by 8 bases, with 8 bases between. The CDR3 has 12 residues. From germline, CDR1 is SGHKS and CDR2 YYEKEE (reference sequence).

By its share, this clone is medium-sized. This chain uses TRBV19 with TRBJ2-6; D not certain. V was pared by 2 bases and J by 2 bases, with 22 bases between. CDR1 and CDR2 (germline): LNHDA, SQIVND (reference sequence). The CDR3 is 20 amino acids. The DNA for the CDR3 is TGTGCCAGTAGTATATCGGGCATCCGGAGTTCCGCGACTGGGGCCAACGTCCTGACTTTC. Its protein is CASSISGIRSSATGANVLTF.

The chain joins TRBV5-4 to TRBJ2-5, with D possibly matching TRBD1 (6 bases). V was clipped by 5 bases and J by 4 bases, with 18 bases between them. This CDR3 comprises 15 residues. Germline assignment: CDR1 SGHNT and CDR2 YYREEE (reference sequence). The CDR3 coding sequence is TGTGCCAGCAGGAAGTCACAGGGTCGGGGAGAGACCCAGTACTTC. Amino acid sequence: CASRKSQGRGETQYF.

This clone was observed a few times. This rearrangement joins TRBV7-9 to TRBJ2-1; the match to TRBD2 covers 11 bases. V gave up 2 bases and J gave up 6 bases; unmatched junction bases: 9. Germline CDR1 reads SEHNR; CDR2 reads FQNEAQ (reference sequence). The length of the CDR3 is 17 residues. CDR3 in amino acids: CASSLTSGSPGGNEQFF. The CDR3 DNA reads TGTGCCAGCAGCTTAACTAGCGGGAGCCCCGGGGGCAATGAGCAGTTCTTC. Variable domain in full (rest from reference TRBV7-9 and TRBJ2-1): DTGVSQNPRHKITKRGQNVTFRCDPISEHNRLYWYRQTLGQGPEFLTYFQNEAQLEKSRLLSDRFSAERPKGSFSTLEIQRTEQGDSAMYLCASSLTSGSPGGNEQFFGPGTRLTVL.

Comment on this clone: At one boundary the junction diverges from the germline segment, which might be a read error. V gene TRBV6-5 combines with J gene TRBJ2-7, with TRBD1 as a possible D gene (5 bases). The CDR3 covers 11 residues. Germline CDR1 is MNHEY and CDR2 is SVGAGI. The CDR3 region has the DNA TGTGCCAGCAGTGAGAACAGGCGGCGCGACTTC. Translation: CASSENRRRDF.

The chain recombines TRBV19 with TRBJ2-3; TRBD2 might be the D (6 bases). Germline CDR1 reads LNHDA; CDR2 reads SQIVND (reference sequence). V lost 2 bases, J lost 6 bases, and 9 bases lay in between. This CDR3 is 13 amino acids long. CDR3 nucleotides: TGTGCCAGTAGTATACTAGCGCGGGATACGCAGTATTTT. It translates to CASSILARDTQYF.

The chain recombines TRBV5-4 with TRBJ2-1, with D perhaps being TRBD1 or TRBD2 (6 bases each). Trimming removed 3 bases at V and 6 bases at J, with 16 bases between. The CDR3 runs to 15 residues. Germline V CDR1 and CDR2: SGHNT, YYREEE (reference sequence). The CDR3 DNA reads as TGTGCCAGCAGCTCGCCAGGGGACTCGGGCAATGAGCAGTTCTTC. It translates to CASSSPGDSGNEQFF.

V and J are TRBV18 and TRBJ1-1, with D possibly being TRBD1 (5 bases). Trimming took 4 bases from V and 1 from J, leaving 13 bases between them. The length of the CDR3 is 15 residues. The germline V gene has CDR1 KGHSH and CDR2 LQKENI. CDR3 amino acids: CASSQTGTSNTEAFF. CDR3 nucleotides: TGTGCCAGCTCACAAACCGGGACTTCGAACACTGAAGCTTTCTTT.

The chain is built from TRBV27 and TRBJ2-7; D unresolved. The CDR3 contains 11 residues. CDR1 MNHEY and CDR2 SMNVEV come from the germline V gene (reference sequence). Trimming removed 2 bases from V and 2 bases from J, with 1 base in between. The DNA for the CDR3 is TGTGCCAGCAGTTTAACCTACGAGCAGTACTTC. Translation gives CASSLTYEQYF.

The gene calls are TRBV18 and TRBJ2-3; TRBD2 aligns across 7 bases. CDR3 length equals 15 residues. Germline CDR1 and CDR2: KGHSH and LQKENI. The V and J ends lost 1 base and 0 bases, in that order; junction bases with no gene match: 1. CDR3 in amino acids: CASSPRRESTDTQYF. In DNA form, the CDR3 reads TGTGCCAGCTCACCACGGCGGGAGAGCACAGATACGCAGTATTTT.

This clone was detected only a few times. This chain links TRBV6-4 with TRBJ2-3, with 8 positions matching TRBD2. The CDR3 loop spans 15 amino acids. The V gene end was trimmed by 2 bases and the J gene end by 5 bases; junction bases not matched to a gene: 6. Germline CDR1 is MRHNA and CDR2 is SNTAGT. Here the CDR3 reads CASSDRLAGLDTQYF. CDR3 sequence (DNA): TGTGCCAGCAGTGACAGGCTAGCGGGTCTAGATACGCAGTATTTT.

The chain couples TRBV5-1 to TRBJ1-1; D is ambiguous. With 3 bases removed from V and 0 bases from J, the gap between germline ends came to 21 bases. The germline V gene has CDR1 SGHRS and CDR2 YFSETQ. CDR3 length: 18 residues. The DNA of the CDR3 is TGCGCCAGCAGCTCGGAACCTCCAAGACTGTTGATGAACACTGAAGCTTTCTTT. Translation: CASSSEPPRLLMNTEAFF.